Listed below are T cell receptor beta chains from one sample, sequenced in a study of cytomegalovirus exposure and HLA in healthy donors. The data were produced by immunoSEQ multiplex PCR, yet TCRdb's version contains in-frame clones alone and is incomplete. The sample shows over 100,000 clones, roughly three fifths of them seen only once. Sequencing was carried out using PBMCs. These receptors all stem from a woman aged 40 to 50 in good health and CMV-seropositive. The CDR3 runs from the conserved cysteine through the conserved F or W. Each record gives: CDR3 DNA, CDR3 protein, clone size, V gene, J gene, D gene. A D gene is named only where the DNA matches it firmly. Size is stated for part of the rows, as once, few or many counts, or as a class when the clone is expanded.

TGTGCCAGCAGCCGCACAGACAGGGCACAGGGCTCCGAGCAGTACTTC,CASSRTDRAQGSEQYF,NA,TRBV7-9,TRBJ2-7,TRBD1
TGCGCCAGCAGCTTGGGCGGGAGCACCGGGGAGCTGTTTTTT,CASSLGGSTGELFF,NA,TRBV5-1,TRBJ2-2,TRBD2
TGTGCCAGTAGGAGCCGACAGGGGGACGGCACTGAAGCTTTCTTT,CASRSRQGDGTEAFF,NA,TRBV19,TRBJ1-1,TRBD1
TGTGCCAGCACAAAAGGGGAGGTGAACACTGAAGCTTTCTTT,CASTKGEVNTEAFF,few,TRBV6-6,TRBJ1-1,NA
TGTGCCAGCAGTGAAGTATGGGTTGGGCTTGCTAGCACAGATACGCAGTATTTT,CASSEVWVGLASTDTQYF,NA,TRBV6-1,TRBJ2-3,NA
TGCGCCAGCAGCTCGGAGCCGGGACAGGTCTACGAGCAGTACTTC,CASSSEPGQVYEQYF,NA,TRBV5-1,TRBJ2-7,TRBD1
TGCAGCGTGATGGGACAGGGGTTCGCTGAAGCTTTCTTT,CSVMGQGFAEAFF,NA,TRBV29-1,TRBJ1-1,TRBD1
TGTGCCAGCAGCTCCCCGACAGCCTCTGGAAACACCATATATTTT,CASSSPTASGNTIYF,NA,TRBV7-6,TRBJ1-3,NA
TGTGCCAGCAGCTTGTATACAGCTGCTAACTATGGCTACACCTTC,CASSLYTAANYGYTF,NA,TRBV5-4,TRBJ1-2,NA
TGTGCCAGCAGCTTAGCGGCTGGGGCCTATGGCTACACCTTC,CASSLAAGAYGYTF,NA,TRBV7-9,TRBJ1-2,NA
TGCAGCGTTTCGACTAGCGGGAGGGATAAAGATACGCAGTATTTT,CSVSTSGRDKDTQYF,NA,TRBV29-1,TRBJ2-3,TRBD2
TGTGCCAGCAAAGGCGGCAGGGGGCCCGCCGGGGAGCTGTTTTTT,CASKGGRGPAGELFF,few,TRBV2,TRBJ2-2,TRBD1
TGCGCCAGCAGCTTGGGGGGGGGAACAGATACGCAGTATTTT,CASSLGGGTDTQYF,NA,TRBV5-1,TRBJ2-3,TRBD2
TGTGCCAGTAGTCCGCGCCAGGGGCTCCAAGAGACCCAGTACTTC,CASSPRQGLQETQYF,NA,TRBV19,TRBJ2-5,NA
TGTGCCAGCAGTCCAGGGTACAACGAGCAGTACTTC,CASSPGYNEQYF,NA,TRBV6-5,TRBJ2-7,NA
TGTGCCTCCGCGTCCGGGACAGGGTTATCCTATAATTCACCCCTCCACTTT,CASASGTGLSYNSPLHF,NA,TRBV30,TRBJ1-6,TRBD1
TGTGCCAGAAGCCCCGCCGGGACAGGCTCCGAGCAGTACTTC,CARSPAGTGSEQYF,few,TRBV5-3,TRBJ2-7,TRBD1
TGTGCCAGCAGCTTATCGGTACAGCAGATCTACGAGCAGTACTTC,CASSLSVQQIYEQYF,NA,TRBV11-3,TRBJ2-7,NA
TGTGCCAGCAGCTTGATAGGGGCGGGGGGACCCACAGATACGCAGTATTTT,CASSLIGAGGPTDTQYF,NA,TRBV11-2,TRBJ2-3,TRBD2
TGTGCCAGCAGCCCTGGGTCGGCTAGCGGGGGGGTGGGAGATACGCAGTATTTT,CASSPGSASGGVGDTQYF,NA,TRBV7-2,TRBJ2-3,TRBD2
TGCGCCAGCAGCTTGTTTACAGGGGGCGAAAACGAGCAGTACTTC,CASSLFTGGENEQYF,NA,TRBV5-1,TRBJ2-7,TRBD1
TGTGCCATCAGGGACCCGGGACTAGCGGGTGCCTACGAGCAGTACTTC,CAIRDPGLAGAYEQYF,few,TRBV10-3,TRBJ2-7,TRBD2
TGTGCCAGCAGTCCAGGGGGAGCTAATGAAAAACTGTTTTTT,CASSPGGANEKLFF,NA,TRBV6-5,TRBJ1-4,TRBD1
TGTGCCAGCAGTTACGTCGGGAACACCTACAATGAGCAGTTCTTC,CASSYVGNTYNEQFF,NA,TRBV6-5,TRBJ2-1,NA
TGCGCCAGCAGCTTGGGGCAGTTAACCGGGGAGCTGTTTTTT,CASSLGQLTGELFF,NA,TRBV5-1,TRBJ2-2,NA
TGTGCCAGCAGCGCGGACAGGGCTTACGAGCAGTACTTC,CASSADRAYEQYF,NA,TRBV11-2,TRBJ2-7,TRBD1
TGTGCCAGCAGCCAAGATGTACAGACCCTACTGTTTTTT,CASSQDVQTLLFF,NA,TRBV14,TRBJ1-4,NA
TGTGCCAGCAGCACGGGACAGAACACTGAAGCTTTCTTT,CASSTGQNTEAFF,NA,TRBV9,TRBJ1-1,NA
TGCGCCAGCAGGGACCGGGGGAGCACAGATACGCAGTATTTT,CASRDRGSTDTQYF,NA,TRBV5-1,TRBJ2-3,NA
TGTGCCAGCAGCCAAAGGGACAGGGACCCCTATGGCTACACCTTC,CASSQRDRDPYGYTF,NA,TRBV14,TRBJ1-2,TRBD1
TGCGCCAGCAGCTTGGGCGGGGGCGTCTCCTACGAGCAGTACTTC,CASSLGGGVSYEQYF,NA,TRBV5-1,TRBJ2-7,NA
TGTGCCAGCAGTGATCTTATCTCGGCTGCAACTAGTGAAAAACTGTTTTTT,CASSDLISAATSEKLFF,NA,TRBV6-1,TRBJ1-4,NA
TGTGCCAGCAGCCACGAAATACCAACAGGGCGGCATTCAGGAGCTTTCTTT,CASSHEIPTGRHSGAFF,once,TRBV7-9,TRBJ1-1,NA
TGTGCCAGCAGCGTAGAGGGGGACCCTAGCAATCAGCCCCAGCATTTT,CASSVEGDPSNQPQHF,NA,TRBV9,TRBJ1-5,NA
TGTGCCAGTAGTAACGAGGGTGGGAACACTGAAGCTTTCTTT,CASSNEGGNTEAFF,few,TRBV19,TRBJ1-1,NA
TGTGCCAGCAGTCGAGGTCCCTACGAGCAGTACTTC,CASSRGPYEQYF,NA,TRBV6-5,TRBJ2-7,NA
TGTGCCAGCAGTTTATACAGGGGGCGGAATGCTTTCTTT,CASSLYRGRNAFF,once,TRBV28,TRBJ1-1,TRBD1
TGTGCCAGCAGCCAAGGGGGCAGATCAGCAAGAAACACCATATATTTT,CASSQGGRSARNTIYF,NA,TRBV14,TRBJ1-3,NA
TGTGCCAGCTCACCGCGTACAGGGATGGACACTGAAGCTTTCTTT,CASSPRTGMDTEAFF,NA,TRBV18,TRBJ1-1,NA
TGTGCCAGCAGACTAGGGAGTTCGAATGAGCAGTTCTTC,CASRLGSSNEQFF,NA,TRBV6-5,TRBJ2-1,NA
TGTGCCTGGAGTCGGCTAGCGGGGGGTGCGAGCTCCTACAATGAGCAGTTCTTC,CAWSRLAGGASSYNEQFF,NA,TRBV30,TRBJ2-1,TRBD2
TGTGCCAGCAGTAGGACATCGAACACTGAAGCTTTCTTT,CASSRTSNTEAFF,few,TRBV6-1,TRBJ1-1,NA
TGCGCCAGCAGCTTGGAAGGGACAGGGGCAGGGAACACTGAAGCTTTCTTT,CASSLEGTGAGNTEAFF,few,TRBV5-1,TRBJ1-1,TRBD1
TGTGCCAGCAGCTTGCTACGGGACGGAGGGAGTCAGCCCCAGCATTTT,CASSLLRDGGSQPQHF,NA,TRBV5-8,TRBJ1-5,NA
TGCGCCAGCGGCAGGGCGGAAACCTACGAGCAGTACTTC,CASGRAETYEQYF,NA,TRBV5-1,TRBJ2-7,NA
TGTGCCAGCAGCTTAGCGCGTGCTAGCGGGAGATCTGGGGCCAACGTCCTGACTTTC,CASSLARASGRSGANVLTF,NA,TRBV7-9,TRBJ2-6,TRBD2
TGTGCCAGTAGCCGACTAGCGGGCCACACCGGGGAGCTGTTTTTT,CASSRLAGHTGELFF,NA,TRBV19,TRBJ2-2,TRBD2